The 5 T cell receptor beta chains given below trace back to one sample, sequenced in a study of T cell changes during pregnancy in multiple sclerosis. TCRdb's copy holds only in-frame clones and misses some; the assay was immunoSEQ multiplex PCR. The data show roughly 72,000 clones, roughly nine tenths seen once. This specimen consisted of peripheral blood, obtained in the first trimester of pregnancy. Every receptor here comes from a female donor in good health, enrolled as a control in a pregnancy study.

V usage is TRBV27 and J usage is TRBJ2-7; 7 nucleotides agree with TRBD1. Germline CDR1 and CDR2: MNHEY and SMNVEV (reference sequence). This CDR3 has 14 amino acids. The V gene end was trimmed by 6 bases and the J gene end by 2 bases; junction bases not matched to a gene: 7. The CDR3 protein is CASRGDSQTYEQYF. The CDR3 DNA reads as TGTGCCAGCAGGGGGGACAGCCAAACCTACGAGCAGTACTTC.

CDR3 loop: CASSIGSGTSNTDTQYF. The CDR3 DNA reads TGTGCCAGTAGTATAGGTAGCGGGACTAGCAACACAGATACGCAGTATTTT. This chain links TRBV19 with TRBJ2-3, with 9 bases matching TRBD2. Germline trimming cut 1 base from V and 2 bases from J; bases unmatched to any gene: 7. The CDR3 spans 17 residues. Per the germline V gene, CDR1 is LNHDA and CDR2 is SQIVND (reference sequence).

This chain uses TRBV11-3 with TRBJ1-1; TRBD1 might be the D (5 bases). Germline lookup yields CDR1 SGHNT and CDR2 YENEEA. The germline V and J ends were trimmed by 4 bases and 5 bases, with 17 bases remaining between them. CDR3 size: 15 residues. The CDR3 loop reads CASSSSLHGGTEAFF. The CDR3 nucleotides are TGTGCCAGCAGCTCGTCCCTGCATGGGGGGACTGAAGCTTTCTTT.

This clone was seen just once. V gene TRBV4-1 combines with J gene TRBJ2-3; TRBD2 matches at 7 bases. The germline V gene has CDR1 MGHRA and CDR2 YSYEKL. The CDR3 runs 16 residues. Trimming cost V 4 bases and J 0 bases; bases outside gene matches: 7. The CDR3 DNA reads as TGCGCCAGCAGCCGGGCCGGGGGGACTAGCACAGATACGCAGTATTTT. Translated, it gives CASSRAGGTSTDTQYF.

The chain combines TRBV5-6 with TRBJ1-3, with D unclear. The length of the CDR3 is 15 residues. V was trimmed by 0 bases and J by 0 bases, leaving 7 bases between them. Germline CDR1 and CDR2: SGHDT and YYEEEE. CDR3 DNA: TGTGCCAGCAGCTTGGGGCCAAGCTCTGGAAACACCATATATTTT. Translating it yields CASSLGPSSGNTIYF.